This T cell receptor (beta chain) came from a study of shared clonotypes between healthy human individuals. TCRdb's copy holds only in-frame clones and misses some; the assay was immunoSEQ multiplex PCR. The data contain about 870,000 clones, 80% to 95% of them singletons. The length of the CDR3 is 13 residues. Germline-derived CDR1 and CDR2 are MRHNA and SNTAGT. Trimming cost V 0 bases and J 5 bases, with 5 bases left between them. Positive CCR7 selection of CD45RO-negative cells yielded the naive CD8 cells, and terminally differentiated effector memory CD45RA+ cells were excluded. The chain uses TRBV6-4 and TRBJ2-4; the D is unclear. This TCR derives from a man between 25 and 39 years old in good health. Sample: naive CD8+ T cells sorted from blood. In DNA, the CDR3 is TGTGCCAGCAGTGACTCGAATGAAAACATTCAGTACTTC. As protein: CASSDSNENIQYF.